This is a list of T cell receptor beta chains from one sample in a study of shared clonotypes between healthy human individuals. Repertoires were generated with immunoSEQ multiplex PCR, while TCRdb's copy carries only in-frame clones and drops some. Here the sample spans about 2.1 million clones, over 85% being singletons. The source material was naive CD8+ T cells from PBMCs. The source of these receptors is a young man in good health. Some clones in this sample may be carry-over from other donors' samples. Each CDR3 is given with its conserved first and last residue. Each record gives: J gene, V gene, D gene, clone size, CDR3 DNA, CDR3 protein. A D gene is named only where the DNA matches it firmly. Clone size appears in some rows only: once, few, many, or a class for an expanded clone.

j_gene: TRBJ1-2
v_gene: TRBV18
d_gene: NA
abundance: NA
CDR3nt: TGTGCCAGCTCGCCCGGAGCCACAGGGAACGCCTATGGCTACACCTTC
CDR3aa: CASSPGATGNAYGYTF

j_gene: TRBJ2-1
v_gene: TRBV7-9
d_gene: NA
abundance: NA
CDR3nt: TGTGCCAGCAGCTTACCGTGGGAGGCCTACAATGAGCAGTTCTTC
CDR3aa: CASSLPWEAYNEQFF

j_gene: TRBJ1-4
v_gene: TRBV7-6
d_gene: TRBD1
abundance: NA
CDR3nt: TGTGCCAGCAGCTTAACGACAGGGGTTCGTGAAAAACTGTTTTTT
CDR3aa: CASSLTTGVREKLFF

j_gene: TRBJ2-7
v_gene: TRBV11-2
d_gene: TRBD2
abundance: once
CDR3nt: TGTGCCAGCAGCTTTTGGCTAGCGGGAGGGTTCGGGAGGGAGCAGTACTTC
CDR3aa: CASSFWLAGGFGREQYF

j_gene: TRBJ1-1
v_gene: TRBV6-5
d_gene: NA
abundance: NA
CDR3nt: TGTGCCAGCAGTTACGAAGGGGTGGTTGCTTTCTTT
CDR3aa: CASSYEGVVAFF

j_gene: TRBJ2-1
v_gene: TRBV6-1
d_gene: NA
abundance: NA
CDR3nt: TGTGCCAGCAGTGAACTTATTTTCGGGGACTACAATGAGCAGTTCTTC
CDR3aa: CASSELIFGDYNEQFF

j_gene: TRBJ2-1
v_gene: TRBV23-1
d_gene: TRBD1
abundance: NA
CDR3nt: TGCGCCAGCAGAACCGGGACAGGGAGCTCCTACAATGAGCAGTTCTTC
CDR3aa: CASRTGTGSSYNEQFF

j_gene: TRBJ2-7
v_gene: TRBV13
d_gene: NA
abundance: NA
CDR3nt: TGTGCCAGCAGCTTCGGACGAACGAGCGAGCAGTACTTC
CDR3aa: CASSFGRTSEQYF

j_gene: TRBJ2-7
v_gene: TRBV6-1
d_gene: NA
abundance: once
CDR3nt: TGTGCCAGCGAAATGACACTACTCTCCTACGAGCAGTACTTC
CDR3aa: CASEMTLLSYEQYF

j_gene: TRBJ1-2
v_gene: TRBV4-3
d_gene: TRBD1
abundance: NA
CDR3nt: TGCGCCAGCAGCCTAGGACAGGCCCCCTCTTTGGGCTACACCTTC
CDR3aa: CASSLGQAPSLGYTF

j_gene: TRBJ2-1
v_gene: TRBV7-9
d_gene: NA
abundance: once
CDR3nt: TGTGCCAGCAGGTCTCCCAATGAGCAGTTCTTC
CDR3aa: CASRSPNEQFF

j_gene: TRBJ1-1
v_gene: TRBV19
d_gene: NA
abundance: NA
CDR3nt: TGTGCCAGTAGTATGAAAGGGACTGAAGCTTTCTTT
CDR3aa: CASSMKGTEAFF

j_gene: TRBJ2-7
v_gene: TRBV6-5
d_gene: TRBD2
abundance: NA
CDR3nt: TGTGCCAGCAGTTATGCGGGAGGGCCCCACGAGCAGTACTTC
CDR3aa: CASSYAGGPHEQYF

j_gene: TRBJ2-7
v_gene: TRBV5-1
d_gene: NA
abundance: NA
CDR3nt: TGCGCCAGCAGCTGGGGAGACCTTAAGGGCGAGCAGTACTTC
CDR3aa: CASSWGDLKGEQYF

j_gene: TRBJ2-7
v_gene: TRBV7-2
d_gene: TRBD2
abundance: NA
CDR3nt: TGTGCCAGCAGCTTACTGCTAGCGGGAGCCTTTCCTTCCTACGAGCAGTACTTC
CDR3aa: CASSLLLAGAFPSYEQYF

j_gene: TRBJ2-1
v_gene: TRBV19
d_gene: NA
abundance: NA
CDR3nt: TGTGCCACCCGGGCAACCTACAATGAGCAGTTCTTC
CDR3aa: CATRATYNEQFF

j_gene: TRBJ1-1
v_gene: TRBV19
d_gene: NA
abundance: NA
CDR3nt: TGTGCCAGTAGTATCGGGCCGGGTTCGAACACTGAAGCTTTCTTT
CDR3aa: CASSIGPGSNTEAFF

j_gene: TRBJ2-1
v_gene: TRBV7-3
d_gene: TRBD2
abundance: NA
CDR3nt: TGTGCCAGCAGCTTAATTAGCGGGGGGTACAATGAGCAGTTCTTC
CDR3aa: CASSLISGGYNEQFF

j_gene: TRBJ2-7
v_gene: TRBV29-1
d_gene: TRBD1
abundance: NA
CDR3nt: TGCAGCGTTGCGAGGACAGGGGGCGCTTACGAGCAGTACTTC
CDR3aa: CSVARTGGAYEQYF

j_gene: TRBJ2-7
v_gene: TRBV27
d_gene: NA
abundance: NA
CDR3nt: TGTGCCAGCAGTTCACAGGGTTCCTACGAGCAGTACTTC
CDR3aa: CASSSQGSYEQYF

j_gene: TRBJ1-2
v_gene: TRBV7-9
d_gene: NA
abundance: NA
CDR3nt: TGTGCCAGCAGTCCGCCTCCAGGGAGGAACTATGGCTACACCTTC
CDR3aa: CASSPPPGRNYGYTF

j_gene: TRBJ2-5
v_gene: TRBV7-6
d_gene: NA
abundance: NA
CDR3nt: TGTGCCAGCAGCCCGGGCCCTAAAGAGACCCAGTACTTC
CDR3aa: CASSPGPKETQYF

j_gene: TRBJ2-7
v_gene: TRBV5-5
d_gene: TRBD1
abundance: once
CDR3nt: TGTGCCAGCAGGTACGGGACAGGGGCGTACGAGCAGTACTTC
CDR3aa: CASRYGTGAYEQYF